A single sample gave rise to the 11 T cell receptor beta chains below, sequenced in a study of shared clonotypes between healthy human individuals. Assay: immunoSEQ multiplex PCR; the TCRdb copy retains only in-frame clones and omits some. The data show approximately 2.4 million clones, more than 90% seen once. Sequencing used naive CD4+ T cells sorted from blood. The subset: CD45RA+ positively selected. The receptors were sampled from a man aged 18-30 years in good health.

V usage is TRBV6-1 and J usage is TRBJ1-3; no definite D call. V was pared by 2 bases and J by 7 bases, with 15 bases between. CDR3 length: 15 residues. Germline V CDR1 and CDR2: MNHNS, SASEGT. Here the CDR3 reads CASSEQNRELNTIYF. For the CDR3, the DNA is TGTGCCAGCAGTGAACAAAATAGGGAATTGAACACCATATATTTT.

This clone was counted a single time. CDR3 in DNA: TGTGCCAGCAGCTTAGGGGGTGCGGGGCTCAATCAGCCCCAGCATTTT. Translated: CASSLGGAGLNQPQHF. The V gene is TRBV7-2, the J gene TRBJ1-5; D is perhaps TRBD1 (5 bases). Germline V gives CDR1 SGHTA, CDR2 FQGNSA. The germline V and J ends were trimmed by 1 base and 3 bases, with 13 bases remaining between them. The CDR3 totals 16 residues.

This clone was recorded once. The rearrangement joins TRBV29-1 to TRBJ1-2; 7 bases fit TRBD1. The CDR3 has 13 amino acids. J lost 4 bases, V lost 3 bases, and 5 bases had no gene match. CDR1 and CDR2 (germline): SQVTM, ANQGSEA. CDR3 bases: TGCAGCGTTGAGCCGACAGGGTCCTATGGCTACACCTTC. This encodes CSVEPTGSYGYTF.

The V gene is TRBV10-1, the J gene TRBJ1-1, with unresolved D. The CDR3 is made up of 10 amino acids. Germline CDR1 and CDR2: WNHNN and SYGVQD (reference sequence). V was shortened by 10 bases and J by 5 bases, with 8 bases between the two germline ends. CDR3 protein: CANLPTEAFF. CDR3 bases: TGCGCCAACCTTCCAACTGAAGCTTTCTTT.

This clone was seen only once. Within the sample, other DNA sequences also encode this same CDR3. The V gene is TRBV2, the J gene TRBJ1-5, with unresolved D. This CDR3 has 13 residues. The germline V and J ends were trimmed by 5 bases and 1 base, with 6 bases remaining between them. Germline CDR1 reads SNHLY; CDR2 reads FYNNEI. CDR3 protein: CASSPESNQPQHF. DNA for the CDR3: TGTGCCAGCAGTCCGGAAAGCAATCAGCCCCAGCATTTT.

V usage is TRBV5-6 and J usage is TRBJ1-2; possibly TRBD1 for D (5 bases). Germline CDR1 is SGHDT and CDR2 is YYEEEE. The V end lost 3 bases, the J end lost 0 bases, and 12 bases lay between the germline ends. The CDR3 extends over 15 amino acids. CDR3 sequence reads: CASSYGTLTNYGYTF. CDR3 sequence (DNA): TGTGCCAGCAGCTACGGGACCTTAACTAACTATGGCTACACCTTC.

The rearrangement uses TRBV5-6 and TRBJ2-1; no firm D call. Germline V gives CDR1 SGHDT, CDR2 YYEEEE. This CDR3 spans 11 amino acids. V was clipped by 2 bases and J by 9 bases, with 6 bases between them. DNA of the CDR3: TGTGCCAGCAGCTTAAATAGTGAGCAGTTCTTC. It codes for CASSLNSEQFF.

Comment on this clone: This sample includes further DNA sequences coding for the same CDR3. The chain uses TRBV18 and TRBJ1-3; D is undetermined. The CDR3 runs 15 residues. Germline V lookup: CDR1 KGHSH, CDR2 LQKENI. The ends were cut back, 1 base at V and 0 bases at J, with 7 bases in the middle. The CDR3 nucleotides are TGTGCCAGCTCACCACTGGAGGGCTCTGGAAACACCATATATTTT. Translating gives CASSPLEGSGNTIYF.

The chain combines TRBV2 with TRBJ2-1, with TRBD1 matching 8 bases. With V trimmed by 6 bases and J by 6 bases, 13 bases remained unmatched. The CDR3 totals 16 residues. The germline gives CDR1 SNHLY, CDR2 FYNNEI. CDR3 region: CASSGDRKVQGNEQFF. In DNA, the CDR3 is TGTGCCAGCAGCGGGGACAGGAAGGTCCAGGGCAATGAGCAGTTCTTC.

A note on this clone: Other DNA sequences in this sample translate to the same CDR3. The chain uses TRBV5-4 and TRBJ1-2; the match to TRBD1 covers 9 bases. With V trimmed by 3 bases and J by 0 bases, 3 bases remained unmatched. Germline V gene data show CDR1 as SGHNT and CDR2 as YYREEE (reference sequence). CDR3 length equals 15 residues. Written as DNA, the CDR3 is TGTGCCAGCAGCTCAGGGACAGGGACTAACTATGGCTACACCTTC. Protein product: CASSSGTGTNYGYTF.

The rearrangement uses TRBV5-1 and TRBJ2-3; a weak D match, TRBD1 (6 bases). The CDR3 length is 13 residues. Looked up from germline, CDR1 is SGHRS and CDR2 is YFSETQ. V was cut by 3 bases and J by 5 bases, with 10 bases left in between. The CDR3 region is CASSSRGEDTQYF. As DNA, the CDR3 is TGCGCCAGCAGCTCCAGGGGTGAAGATACGCAGTATTTT.